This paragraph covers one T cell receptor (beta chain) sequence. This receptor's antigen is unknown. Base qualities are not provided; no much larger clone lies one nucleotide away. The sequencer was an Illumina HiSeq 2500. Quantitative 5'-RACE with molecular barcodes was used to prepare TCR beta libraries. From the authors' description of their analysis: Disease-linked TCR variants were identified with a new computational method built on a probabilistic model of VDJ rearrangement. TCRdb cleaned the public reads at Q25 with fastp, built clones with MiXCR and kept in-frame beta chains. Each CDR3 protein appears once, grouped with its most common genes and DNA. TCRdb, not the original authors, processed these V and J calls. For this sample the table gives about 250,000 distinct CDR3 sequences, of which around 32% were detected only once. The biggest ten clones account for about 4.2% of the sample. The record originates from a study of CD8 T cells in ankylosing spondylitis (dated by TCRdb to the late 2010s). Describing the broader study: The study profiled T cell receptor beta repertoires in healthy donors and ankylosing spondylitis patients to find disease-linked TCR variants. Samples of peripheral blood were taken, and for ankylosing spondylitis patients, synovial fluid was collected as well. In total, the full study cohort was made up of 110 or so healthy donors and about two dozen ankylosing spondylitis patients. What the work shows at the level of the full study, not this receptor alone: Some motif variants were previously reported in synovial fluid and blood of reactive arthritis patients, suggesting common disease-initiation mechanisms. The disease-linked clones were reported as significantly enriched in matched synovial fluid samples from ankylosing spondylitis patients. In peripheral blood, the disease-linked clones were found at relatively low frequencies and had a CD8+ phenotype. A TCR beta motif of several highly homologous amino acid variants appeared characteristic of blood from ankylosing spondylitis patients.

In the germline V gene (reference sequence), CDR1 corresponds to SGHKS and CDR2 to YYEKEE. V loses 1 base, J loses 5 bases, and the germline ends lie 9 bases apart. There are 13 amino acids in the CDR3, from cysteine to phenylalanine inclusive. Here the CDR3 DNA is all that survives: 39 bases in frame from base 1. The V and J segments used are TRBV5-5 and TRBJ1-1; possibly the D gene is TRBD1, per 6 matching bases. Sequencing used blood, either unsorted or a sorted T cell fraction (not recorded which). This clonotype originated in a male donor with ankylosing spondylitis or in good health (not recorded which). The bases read TGTGCCAGCAGCTTGACAGGGAGTACTGAAGCTTTCTTT. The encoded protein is CASSLTGSTEAFF. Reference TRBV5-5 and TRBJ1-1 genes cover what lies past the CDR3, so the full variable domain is DAGVTQSPTHLIKTRGQQVTLRCSPISGHKSVSWYQQVLGQGPQFIFQYYEKEERGRGNFPDRFSARQFPNYSSELNVNALLLGDSALYLCASSLTGSTEAFFGQGTRLTVV.